The T cell receptor (beta chain) under discussion was sequenced for a study of blood T cell repertoires in COVID-19. For the study at large: Acute and convalescent COVID-19 specimens originated in the United States, Italy and Spain.

Source study methods: Reference gene primer amplification gave nucleated cell count estimates. The table came from immunoSEQ multiplex PCR; TCRdb's copy has only in-frame clones and leaves some out. The V and J calls and clone size come from that table; D and trimming were worked out from the DNA. The data contain approximately 340,000 clones, approximately 90% of them singletons. Participants were placed into cohorts based on the clinical history they reported. Participants classified as exposed had met a COVID-19 case within 2 weeks before study entry. With V trimmed by 2 bases and J by 4 bases, 7 bases remained unmatched. This CDR3 is 15 amino acids long. Germline CDR1 and CDR2: KGHSH and LQKENI.

This receptor was taken from a woman aged 40 to 50 who had been exposed to COVID-19. Sequencing was performed on PBMCs or T cells enriched from blood (not recorded which). The chain employs TRBV18 and TRBJ1-2; 7 positions match TRBD1. CDR3 amino acids: CASSPTTTGAYGYTF. The CDR3 DNA is TGTGCCAGCTCACCAACTACAACAGGGGCCTATGGCTACACCTTC.